Sequencing of this TCR beta chain was carried out in a study of shared clonotypes between healthy human individuals. Across the study: Each donor contributed plates that comprised three CD4 naive, three CD4 memory, two CD8 naive and one CD8 memory.

Regarding this clone: Its antigen remains unknown.

Notes on the study in general: Memory subsets generally showed smaller estimated richness than naive subsets did. Some naive CD4 clonotypes, roughly 5%, turned up in common across several donors.

Germline values: CDR1 MDHEN, CDR2 SYDVKM. V was pared by 2 bases and J by 10 bases, with 14 bases of the junction left unmatched. The CDR3 has 19 amino acids. It was CD45RO-negative cells, positively selected for CCR7, that made up naive CD8 cells, with terminally differentiated effector memory CD45RA+ cells excluded. Assay execution took place at the deep level. Sequenced by immunoSEQ multiplex PCR; TCRdb stores in-frame clones only, minus some. The sample has about 2.1 million clones, just under 95% seen once. V gene TRBV28 combines with J gene TRBJ2-1; TRBD2 agrees at 16 bases. The sample was naive CD8+ T cells from PBMCs. This receptor was identified in a man younger than 30 in good health. Some clones in this sample may be carry-over from other donors' samples. CDR3 in amino acids: CASSLGEGLAGGPIWEQFF. The CDR3 nucleotides read TGTGCCAGCAGTTTAGGTGAGGGACTAGCGGGAGGGCCGATTTGGGAGCAGTTCTTC.